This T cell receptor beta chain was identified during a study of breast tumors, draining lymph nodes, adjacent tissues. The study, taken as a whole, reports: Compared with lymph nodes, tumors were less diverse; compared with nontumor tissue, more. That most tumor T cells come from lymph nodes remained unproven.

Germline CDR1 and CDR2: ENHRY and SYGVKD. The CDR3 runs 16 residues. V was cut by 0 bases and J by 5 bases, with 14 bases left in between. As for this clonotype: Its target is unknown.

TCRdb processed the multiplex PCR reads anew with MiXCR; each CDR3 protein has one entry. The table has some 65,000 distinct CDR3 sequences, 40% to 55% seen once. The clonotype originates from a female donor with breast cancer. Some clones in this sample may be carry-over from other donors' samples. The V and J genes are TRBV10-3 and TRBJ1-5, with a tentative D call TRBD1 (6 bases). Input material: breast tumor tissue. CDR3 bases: TGTGCCATCAGTGAGTCGGGACATTCCAGGTATCAGCCCCAGCATTTT. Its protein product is CAISESGHSRYQPQHF.